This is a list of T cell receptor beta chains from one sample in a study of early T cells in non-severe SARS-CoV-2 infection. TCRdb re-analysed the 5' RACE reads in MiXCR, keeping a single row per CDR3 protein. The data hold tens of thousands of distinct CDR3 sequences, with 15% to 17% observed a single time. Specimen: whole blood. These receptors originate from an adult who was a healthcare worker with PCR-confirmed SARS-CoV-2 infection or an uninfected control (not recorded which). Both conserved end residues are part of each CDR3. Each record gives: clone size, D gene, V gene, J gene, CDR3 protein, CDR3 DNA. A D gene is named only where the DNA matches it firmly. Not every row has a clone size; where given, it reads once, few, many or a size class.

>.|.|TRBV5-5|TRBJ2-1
CVSSLGSISYNEQFF
TGTGTCAGCAGCTTGGGATCAATCTCCTACAATGAGCAGTTCTTC
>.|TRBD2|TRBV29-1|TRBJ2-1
CSVAGRGGYNEQFF
TGCAGCGTGGCTGGGCGGGGGGGATACAATGAGCAGTTCTTC
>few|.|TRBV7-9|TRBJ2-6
CASSSQESGANVLTF
TGTGCCAGCAGCTCACAGGAGTCTGGGGCCAACGTCCTGACTTTC
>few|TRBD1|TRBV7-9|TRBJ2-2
CASSPQGVLTGELFF
TGTGCCAGCAGTCCTCAGGGGGTTCTAACCGGGGAGCTGTTTTTT
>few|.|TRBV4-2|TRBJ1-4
CASSQDPRPTNEKLFF
TGTGCCAGCAGCCAAGATCCCAGGCCTACAAATGAAAAACTGTTTTTT
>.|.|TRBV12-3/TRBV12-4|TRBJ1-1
CASRSQQGTNTEAFF
TGTGCCAGCAGGTCCCAACAGGGTACCAACACTGAAGCTTTCTTT
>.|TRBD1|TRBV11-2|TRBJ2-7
CASSSTGGAYEQYF
TGTGCCAGCAGCTCCACAGGGGGAGCCTACGAGCAGTACTTC
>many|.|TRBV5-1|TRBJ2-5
CASSSDIAETQYF
TGCGCCAGCAGCTCCGACATCGCAGAGACCCAGTACTTC
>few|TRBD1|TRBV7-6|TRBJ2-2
CASSKPGQGVTGELFF
TGTGCCAGCAGCAAACCGGGACAGGGGGTAACCGGGGAGCTGTTTTTT
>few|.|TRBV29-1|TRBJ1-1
CSAENTEAFF
TGCAGCGCAGAGAACACTGAAGCTTTCTTT
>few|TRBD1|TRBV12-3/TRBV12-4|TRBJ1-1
CASSLGQGRYTEAFF
TGTGCCAGCAGTTTGGGACAGGGGAGGTACACTGAAGCTTTCTTT
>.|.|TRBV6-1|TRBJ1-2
CASSPGAYSYGYTF
TGTGCCAGCAGTCCGGGGGCTTACAGCTATGGCTACACCTTC
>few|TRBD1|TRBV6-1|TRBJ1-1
CASSRTGKTTEAFF
TGTGCCAGCAGTCGGACAGGGAAAACCACTGAAGCTTTCTTT
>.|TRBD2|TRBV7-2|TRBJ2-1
CASSYERGGRDEQFF
TGTGCCAGCAGCTACGAGCGGGGGGGCAGGGATGAGCAGTTCTTC
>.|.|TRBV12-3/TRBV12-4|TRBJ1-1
CASSVSVGVFESREAFF
TGTGCCAGCAGTGTTAGTGTCGGAGTTTTTGAAAGCCGGGAAGCTTTCTTT
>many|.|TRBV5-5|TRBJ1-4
CASRLNEKLFF
TGTGCCAGCAGGTTAAATGAAAAACTGTTTTTT
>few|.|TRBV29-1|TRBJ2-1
CSVESVPSYNEQFF
TGCAGCGTTGAATCAGTCCCGTCTTACAATGAGCAGTTCTTC
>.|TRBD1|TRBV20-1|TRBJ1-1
CSARDLGRGDTEAFF
TGCAGTGCTAGAGATCTGGGCAGGGGGGACACTGAAGCTTTCTTT
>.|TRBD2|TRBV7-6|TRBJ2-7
CVSSLSPSSGGKNEQYF
TGTGTCAGCAGCTTAAGCCCCTCGTCGGGAGGGAAAAACGAGCAGTACTTC
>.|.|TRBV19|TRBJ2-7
CASSFSQDTSYYEQYF
TGTGCCAGTAGTTTTTCACAGGATACTAGCTATTACGAGCAGTACTTC
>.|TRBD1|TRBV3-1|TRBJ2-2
CASSQEEQGWAGELFF
TGTGCCAGCAGCCAAGAAGAACAGGGGTGGGCCGGGGAGCTGTTTTTT
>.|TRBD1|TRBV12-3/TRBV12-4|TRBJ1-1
CASRSGTGHTEAFF
TGTGCCAGCAGATCCGGGACAGGGCACACTGAAGCTTTCTTT
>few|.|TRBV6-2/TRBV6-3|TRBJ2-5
CAGRQRGRVGETQYF
TGTGCCGGCCGGCAACGGGGCAGGGTCGGAGAGACCCAGTACTTC
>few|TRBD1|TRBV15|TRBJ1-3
CATSTLTGTGNTIYF
TGTGCCACCAGCACCCTGACAGGGACTGGAAACACCATATATTTT
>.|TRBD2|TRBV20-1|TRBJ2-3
CSARDGGSAQYF
TGCAGTGCTAGAGATGGCGGGAGTGCGCAGTATTTT
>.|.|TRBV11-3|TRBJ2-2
CASSRTSMGRELFF
TGTGCCAGCAGTCGGACATCTATGGGCCGGGAGCTGTTTTTT
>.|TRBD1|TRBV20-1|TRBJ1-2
CSAQPGQGSVANYGYTF
TGCAGTGCTCAACCGGGACAGGGGAGTGTTGCTAACTATGGCTACACCTTC
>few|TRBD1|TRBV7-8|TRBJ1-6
CASSLGDSNNSPLHF
TGTGCCAGCAGCTTAGGGGACAGCAATAATTCACCCCTCCACTTT
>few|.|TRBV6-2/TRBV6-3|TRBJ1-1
CASSGTSRYTEAFF
TGTGCCAGCAGTGGAACCAGCCGATACACTGAAGCTTTCTTT
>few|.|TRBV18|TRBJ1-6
CASSLVDRSPLHF
TGTGCCAGCTCACTTGTTGACCGGTCACCCCTCCACTTT
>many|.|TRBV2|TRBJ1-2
CASNGDKLLGDGYTF
TGTGCCAGCAACGGGGACAAACTTCTTGGGGATGGCTACACCTTC
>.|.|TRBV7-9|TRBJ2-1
CASSLGRLLWNEQFF
TGTGCCAGCAGCTTAGGGAGACTCTTGTGGAATGAGCAGTTCTTC
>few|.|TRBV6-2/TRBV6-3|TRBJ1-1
CASSSRGATEAFF
TGTGCCAGCAGCTCGAGGGGGGCGACTGAAGCTTTCTTT
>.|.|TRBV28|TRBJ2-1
CASRAGMGEQFF
TGTGCCAGCAGGGCTGGGATGGGTGAGCAGTTCTTC
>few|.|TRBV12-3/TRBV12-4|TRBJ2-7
CASSFTRYEQYF
TGTGCCAGCAGTTTTACCCGCTACGAGCAGTACTTC
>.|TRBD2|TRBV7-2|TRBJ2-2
CASRRGGGAGELFF
TGTGCCAGCAGGCGCGGGGGAGGGGCCGGGGAGCTGTTTTTT
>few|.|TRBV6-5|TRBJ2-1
CASSYVARSYNEQFF
TGTGCCAGCAGTTACGTGGCCCGCTCCTACAATGAGCAGTTCTTC
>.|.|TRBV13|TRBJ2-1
CASSLWTGNKEQFF
TGTGCCAGCAGCTTGTGGACTGGGAACAAGGAGCAGTTCTTC
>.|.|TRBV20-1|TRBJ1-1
CSARRGAEAFF
TGCAGTGCTAGAAGGGGCGCTGAAGCTTTCTTT
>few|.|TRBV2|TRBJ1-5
CASSDSGNQPQHF
TGTGCCAGCAGTGATTCGGGGAATCAGCCCCAGCATTTT
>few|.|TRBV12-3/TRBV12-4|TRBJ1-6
CASSLQNSPLHF
TGTGCCAGCAGTCTACAGAATTCACCCCTCCACTTT
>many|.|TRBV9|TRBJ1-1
CASSVDGGVEAFF
TGTGCCAGCAGCGTAGACGGGGGCGTTGAAGCTTTCTTT
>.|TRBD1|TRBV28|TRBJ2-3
CASSPLAGGQYF
TGTGCCAGCAGTCCCTTAGCAGGGGGGCAGTATTTT
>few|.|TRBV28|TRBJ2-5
CASSLWGGPKTQYF
TGTGCCAGCAGTTTATGGGGGGGTCCAAAGACCCAGTACTTC
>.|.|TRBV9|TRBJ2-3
CASSEYGPSTDTQYF
TGTGCCAGCAGCGAATACGGGCCCAGCACAGATACGCAGTATTTT
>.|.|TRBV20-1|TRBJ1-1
CSAREGPNTEAFF
TGCAGTGCTAGAGAAGGGCCGAACACTGAAGCTTTCTTT
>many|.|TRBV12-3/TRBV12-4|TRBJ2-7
CASSLAEGEQYF
TGTGCCAGCAGTTTAGCAGAGGGCGAGCAGTACTTC
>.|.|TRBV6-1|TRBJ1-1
CASSDSQGIAEVFF
TGTGCCAGCAGTGATTCGCAGGGGATAGCTGAAGTTTTCTTT
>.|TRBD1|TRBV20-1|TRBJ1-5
CSARPGGGQPQHF
TGCAGTGCTAGACCTGGAGGGGGCCAGCCCCAGCATTTT
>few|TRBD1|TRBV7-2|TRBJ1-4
CASSNTDRGRKLFF
TGTGCCAGCAGCAACACCGACAGGGGCCGAAAACTGTTTTTT
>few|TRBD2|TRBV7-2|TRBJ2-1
CASSLMSGLAGDIYNEQFF
TGTGCCAGCAGCTTAATGAGCGGACTAGCGGGAGATATCTACAATGAGCAGTTCTTC
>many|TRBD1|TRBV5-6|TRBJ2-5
CASSWGQEQETQYF
TGTGCCAGCAGCTGGGGACAGGAACAAGAGACCCAGTACTTC
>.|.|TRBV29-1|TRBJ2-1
CSVSDYEEQFF
TGCAGCGTTAGCGACTATGAAGAGCAGTTCTTC
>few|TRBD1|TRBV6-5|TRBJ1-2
CASRTGTGGAVRGYTF
TGTGCCAGCAGGACCGGGACAGGGGGCGCAGTGAGAGGCTACACCTTC
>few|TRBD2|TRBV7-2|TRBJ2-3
CASSPSLLAGNTDTQYF
TGTGCCAGCAGTCCGAGCCTACTAGCGGGAAACACAGATACGCAGTATTTT
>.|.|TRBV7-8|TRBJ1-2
CASSPLQGRGYTF
TGTGCCAGCAGCCCCCTACAGGGCCGCGGCTACACCTTC
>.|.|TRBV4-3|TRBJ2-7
CASSQEVVLYEQYF
TGCGCCAGCAGCCAAGAGGTTGTCCTCTACGAGCAGTACTTC
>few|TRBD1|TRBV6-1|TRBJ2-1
CASRGWTGVEQFF
TGTGCCAGCAGGGGGTGGACAGGGGTTGAGCAGTTCTTC
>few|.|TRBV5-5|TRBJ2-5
CASSRTHMYQETQYF
TGTGCCAGCAGCCGAACCCACATGTACCAAGAGACCCAGTACTTC
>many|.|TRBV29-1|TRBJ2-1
CSVEDPGQGHNEQFF
TGCAGCGTTGAAGATCCCGGACAAGGGCACAATGAGCAGTTCTTC